A selection of T cell receptor beta chains follows, all from one sample in a study of cytomegalovirus exposure and HLA in healthy donors. Libraries were prepared by immunoSEQ multiplex PCR; TCRdb keeps only in-frame clonotypes and omits some of them. The sample consists of fewer than 150,000 clones, approximately 85% of them appearing once. The specimen sequenced was PBMCs. The origin of the receptors is a woman aged 25 to 39 in good health and CMV-seropositive. Both conserved end residues are part of each CDR3. A D gene is named only where the DNA matches it firmly. Clone size appears in some rows only: once, few, many, or a class for an expanded clone.

d_call,clone_size,v_call,j_call,cdr3_aa,cdr3_nt
.,.,TRBV6-5,TRBJ1-5,CASKVGQGSNQPQHF,TGTGCCAGCAAGGTTGGGCAGGGCAGCAATCAGCCCCAGCATTTT
.,.,TRBV30,TRBJ2-2,CAWSLRIGELFF,TGTGCCTGGAGTCTGCGGATTGGGGAGCTGTTTTTT
TRBD2,.,TRBV5-4,TRBJ2-1,CASSSRGGRDNEQFF,TGTGCCAGCAGCTCCCGGGGGGGCCGGGACAATGAGCAGTTCTTC
.,.,TRBV2,TRBJ2-1,CASSQTHTGMGEQFF,TGTGCCAGCAGTCAGACTCACACAGGGATGGGTGAGCAGTTCTTC
.,once,TRBV5-1,TRBJ1-2,CASSLAGGVDGYTF,TGCGCCAGCAGCTTGGCGGGGGGTGTGGATGGCTACACCTTC
.,.,TRBV6-5,TRBJ2-7,CASSYSSAGSYEQYF,TGTGCCAGCAGTTACTCGAGTGCAGGTTCCTACGAGCAGTACTTC
TRBD1,once,TRBV7-2,TRBJ1-4,CASSSDRDAEKLFF,TGTGCCAGCAGCTCGGACAGGGACGCTGAAAAACTGTTTTTT
.,.,TRBV18,TRBJ1-2,CASSAQTELNYGYTF,TGTGCCAGCTCAGCTCAGACAGAACTTAACTATGGCTACACCTTC
.,.,TRBV7-9,TRBJ1-1,CASSLAEGRTEAFF,TGTGCCAGCAGCTTAGCGGAAGGGAGAACTGAAGCTTTCTTT
.,.,TRBV2,TRBJ2-1,CASSLTRNNEQFF,TGTGCCAGCAGCCTGACTAGGAACAATGAGCAGTTCTTC